The entry below describes one T cell receptor beta chain. Many counts were recorded for this clonotype. Its antigen remains undetermined. The sample holds no much larger clone one base away, and base qualities are not on file. The TCR beta CDR3 regions were amplified from RNA transcripts. A first-round RT-PCR of the TCR CDR3 used the HTBI primer set with the Qiagen OneStep RT-PCR kit. A second multiplex PCR round built the libraries, followed by size selection and purification. Libraries were sequenced paired-end with 100 bp reads on an Illumina HiSeq2000. The published analysis was carried out like this. Raw data were processed with SOAPnuke, discarding reads with adapters, uncalled bases, mean Phred below 15, or no exact constant-primer or identifier match. COPE v1.2.5 was used to merge high-quality paired reads, and clonotypes were defined as unique nucleotide sequences. Clonotypes were aligned to IMGT TRBV, TRBD and TRBJ reference segments using MiTCR v1.1. Analysis was restricted to V-J combinations with a frequency above 0.0001, which covered about 99% of repertoires. A TCS score was defined as the ratio of F50 (clonal expansion) to E x V (chaos), with BLOSUM62-based TCRdist applied between CDR3 peptides within each V-J. Welch's t-statistics and random forest reduced several hundred V-J features to 10 to 15, which were used in a naive Bayes classifier (R e1071). Starting from the raw public reads, TCRdb applied fastp trimming at Q25, assembled clones with MiXCR and retained in-frame beta chains. Each entry merges the rows of one CDR3 protein and shows their most common DNA and genes. The V and J calls, along with clone size, are taken from TCRdb and not from the paper's own processing. Within this sample are around 350,000 distinct CDR3 sequences, with 15% to 20% of them counted one time only. Clones ranked in the top ten supply about a third of the sample.

The data originate from a study of T cells in Graves' hyperthyroidism and ophthalmopathy (dated by TCRdb to about 2019). About the full investigation: Peripheral blood was sampled at the time of initial diagnosis, prior to any treatment. The approximately 97 discovery patients were randomly divided into training and test sets at a 7:3 ratio. The paper describes TCR Vbeta CDR3 sequencing of more than 120 peripheral blood samples, made up of 40 to 45 ophthalmopathy patients, roughly 80 hyperthyroidism patients and 17 progressor patients. Thyroid tissue and blood T-cell repertoires from about six Graves' hyperthyroidism patients were also compared in the study. Once sampling was done, hyperthyroidism patients were given methimazole at a starting dose of 30 mg daily, whereas ophthalmopathy patients were given high-dose intravenous methylprednisolone. TCR V-J signatures able to tell the groups apart were searched for in a discovery cohort of 100 patients, of whom 43 had Graves' ophthalmopathy and 57 had stable Graves' hyperthyroidism. Prospective prediction of ophthalmopathy was tested in an independent validation cohort of 18 hyperthyroidism patients and 17 patients who later progressed to ophthalmopathy. Broad study findings and their caveats: Most expanded thyroid clonotypes (frequency above 0.001) were also detected in blood, a finding suggesting that blood repertoires may reflect thyroid immune responses. A 13 V-J signature model separated ophthalmopathy from stable hyperthyroidism, with around 91% sensitivity and roughly 84% specificity in cross-validation and 80%/75% in testing. No statistical method was used to set the sample size in advance, and investigators knew the group allocation. During validation, the model predicted progression to ophthalmopathy a median of roughly six months ahead of onset, with roughly 65% sensitivity and almost 75% specificity.

Hyperthyroidism patients were newly diagnosed, with disease duration under 2 months, and aged 18 to 65 years. Exclusion was applied to patients with uncontrolled infections, other autoimmune diseases, pregnancy or lactation. Clinical symptoms, serum thyroxine and TRAb, thyroid ultrasound, and orbital computed tomography formed the basis for the diagnoses. Blood from progressor patients was drawn when they were first diagnosed with hyperthyroidism, before any ophthalmopathy symptoms appeared. PBMCs were isolated from about 9.2 ml of fresh peripheral blood by Ficoll-Paque density gradient centrifugation. Patients classed as progressors first received a Graves' hyperthyroidism diagnosis and then went on to develop ophthalmopathy during follow-up. Trizol reagent was used to extract total RNA, and RNA quality was then checked on an Agilent 2100 Bioanalyzer. From the cysteine up to the phenylalanine, the CDR3 has a length of 12 residues. Of all the DNA, just the CDR3 is kept, 36 bases in frame from base 1. The germline V gene supplies CDR1 MNHEY and CDR2 SVGEGT. Trimming costs V 4 bases and J 4 bases, and their ends lie 5 bases apart.

Here the chain combines TRBV6-2 or TRBV6-3 and TRBJ2-1; no D gene is confidently identified. The sequencing input was blood. This receptor was obtained from a woman between 25 and 40 years old with Graves' hyperthyroidism that later progressed to Graves' ophthalmopathy. The CDR3 sequence is CASSSIYNEQFF. The DNA reads as follows: TGTGCCAGCAGTTCGATATACAATGAGCAGTTCTTC.